This T cell receptor (beta chain) was sequenced during a study of blood T cell repertoires in COVID-19. For the study at large: COVID-19 samples collected from the United States, Italy and Spain covered acute and convalescent phases. Sample material is recorded as cDNA or gDNA derived from T cells, B-cell-depleted T cells, or PBMCs.

V lost 4 bases and J 5 bases, leaving 15 bases between the germline ends. The germline CDR1 and CDR2 sequences are KGHSH and LQKENI. The CDR3 runs to 16 residues. Per the original methods: Using reference gene primer amplification, nucleated cell counts were estimated. The assay was immunoSEQ multiplex PCR, and TCRdb's table has in-frame clones only and misses some. The DNA gave D and trimming, while V, J and clone size come from that table. This table holds over 150,000 clones, about 86% found once. The sample holds a few counts of this clone. This TCR came from a man in his sixties or seventies with active or convalescent COVID-19. Material: peripheral blood. J is TRBJ1-6 and V is TRBV18, with D possibly TRBD1 on 6 matching bases. The CDR3, as DNA: TGTGCCAGCTCACGCAATCACAGGGCCGATAATTCACCCCTCCACTTT. It yields the protein CASSRNHRADNSPLHF.